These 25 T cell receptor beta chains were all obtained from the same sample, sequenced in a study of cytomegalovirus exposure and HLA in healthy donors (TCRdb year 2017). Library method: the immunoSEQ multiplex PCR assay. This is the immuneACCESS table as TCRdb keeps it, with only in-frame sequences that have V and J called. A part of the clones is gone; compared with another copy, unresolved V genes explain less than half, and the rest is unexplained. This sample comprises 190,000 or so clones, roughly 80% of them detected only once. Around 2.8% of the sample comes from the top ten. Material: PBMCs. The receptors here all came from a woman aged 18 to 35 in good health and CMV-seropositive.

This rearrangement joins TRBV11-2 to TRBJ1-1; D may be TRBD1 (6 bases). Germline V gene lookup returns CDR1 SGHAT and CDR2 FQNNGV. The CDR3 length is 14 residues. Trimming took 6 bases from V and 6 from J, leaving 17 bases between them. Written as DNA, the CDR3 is TGTGCCAGCAGACCACAGGGCGTTGGGCCTGAAGCTTTCTTT. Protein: CASRPQGVGPEAFF.

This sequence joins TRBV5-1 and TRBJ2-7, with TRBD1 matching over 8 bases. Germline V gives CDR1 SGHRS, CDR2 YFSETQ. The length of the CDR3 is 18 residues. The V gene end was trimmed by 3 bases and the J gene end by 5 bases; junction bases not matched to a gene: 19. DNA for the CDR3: TGCGCCAGCAGCTCCCTGCCCCCCGACCGGGACAGGAGGAACGAGCAGTACTTC. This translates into CASSSLPPDRDRRNEQYF.

CDR3: CASSWGLAAGELFF. CDR3 bases: TGTGCCAGCAGCTGGGGACTAGCGGCCGGGGAGCTGTTTTTT. The rearrangement uses TRBV13 and TRBJ2-2; TRBD2 matches 11 bases. CDR3 length: 14 residues. Germline CDR1 and CDR2: PRHDT and FYEKMQ (reference sequence). After removal of 4 bases from V and 6 bases from J, the junction contained 1 base not matched to a gene.

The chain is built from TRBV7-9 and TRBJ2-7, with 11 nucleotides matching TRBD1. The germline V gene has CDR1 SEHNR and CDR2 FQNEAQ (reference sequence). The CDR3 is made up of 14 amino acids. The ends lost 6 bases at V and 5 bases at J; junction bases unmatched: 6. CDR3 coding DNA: TGTGCCAGCAGTCAGGACAGGGGGCTGGACGAGCAGTACTTC. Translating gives CASSQDRGLDEQYF.

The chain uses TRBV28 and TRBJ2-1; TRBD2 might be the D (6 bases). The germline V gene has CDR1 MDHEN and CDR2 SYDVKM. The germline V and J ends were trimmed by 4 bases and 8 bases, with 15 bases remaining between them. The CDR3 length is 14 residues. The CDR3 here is CASSSPAEGHEQFF. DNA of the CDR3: TGTGCCAGCAGTTCTCCCGCGGAGGGACATGAGCAGTTCTTC.

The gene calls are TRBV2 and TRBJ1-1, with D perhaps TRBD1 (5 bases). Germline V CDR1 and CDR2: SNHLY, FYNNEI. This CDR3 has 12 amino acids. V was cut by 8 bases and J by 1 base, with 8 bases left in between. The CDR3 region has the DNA TGTGCCAGCGTTCAGGGGAACACTGAAGCTTTCTTT. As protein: CASVQGNTEAFF.

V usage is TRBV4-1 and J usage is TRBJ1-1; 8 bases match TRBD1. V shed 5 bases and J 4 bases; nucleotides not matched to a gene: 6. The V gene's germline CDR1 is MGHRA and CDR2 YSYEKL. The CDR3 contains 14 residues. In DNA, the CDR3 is TGCGCCAGCAGCTTAGGACAGGGCGGCACTGAAGCTTTCTTT. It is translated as CASSLGQGGTEAFF.

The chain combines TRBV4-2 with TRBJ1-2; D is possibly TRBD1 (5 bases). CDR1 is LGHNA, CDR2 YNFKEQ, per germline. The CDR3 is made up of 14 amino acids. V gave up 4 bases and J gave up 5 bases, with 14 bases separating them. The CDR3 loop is CASSPRQTRYGYTF. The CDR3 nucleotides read TGTGCCAGCAGCCCGAGACAGACAAGGTATGGCTACACCTTC.

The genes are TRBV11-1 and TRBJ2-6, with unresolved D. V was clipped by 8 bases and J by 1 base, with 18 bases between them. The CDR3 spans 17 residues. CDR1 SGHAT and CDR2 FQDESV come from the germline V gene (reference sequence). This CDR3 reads CASDSFFSESGANVLTF. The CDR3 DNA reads TGTGCCAGCGACTCCTTTTTCTCGGAATCTGGGGCCAACGTCCTGACTTTC.

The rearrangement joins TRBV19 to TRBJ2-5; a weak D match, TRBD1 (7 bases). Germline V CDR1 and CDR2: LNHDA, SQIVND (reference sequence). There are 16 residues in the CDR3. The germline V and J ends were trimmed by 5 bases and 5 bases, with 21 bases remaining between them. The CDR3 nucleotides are TGTGCCAGTAGTCCCACAGGTACGACAGGGACTGAGACCCAGTACTTC. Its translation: CASSPTGTTGTETQYF. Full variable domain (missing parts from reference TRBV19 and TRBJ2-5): DGGITQSPKYLFRKEGQNVTLSCEQNLNHDAMYWYRQDPGQGLRLIYYSQIVNDFQKGDIAEGYSVSREKKESFPLTVTSAQKNPTAFYLCASSPTGTTGTETQYFGPGTRLLVL.

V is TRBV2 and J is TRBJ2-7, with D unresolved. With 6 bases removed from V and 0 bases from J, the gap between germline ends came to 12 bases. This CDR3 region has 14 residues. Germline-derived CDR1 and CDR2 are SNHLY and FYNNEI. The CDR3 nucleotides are TGTGCCAGCAGCGCCACTGAGGCCTCCTACGAGCAGTACTTC. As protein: CASSATEASYEQYF.

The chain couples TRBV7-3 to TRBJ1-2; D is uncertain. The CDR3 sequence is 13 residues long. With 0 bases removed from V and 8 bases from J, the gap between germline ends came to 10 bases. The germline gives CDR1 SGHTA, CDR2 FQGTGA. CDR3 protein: CASSLTGQSGYTF. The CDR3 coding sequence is TGTGCCAGCAGCTTAACTGGGCAGTCCGGCTACACCTTC.

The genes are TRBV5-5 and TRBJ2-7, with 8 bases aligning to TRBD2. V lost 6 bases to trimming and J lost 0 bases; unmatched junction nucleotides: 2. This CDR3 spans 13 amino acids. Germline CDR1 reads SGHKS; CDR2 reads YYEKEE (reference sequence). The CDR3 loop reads CASTRGGSYEQYF. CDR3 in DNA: TGTGCCAGCACCCGGGGGGGCTCCTACGAGCAGTACTTC.

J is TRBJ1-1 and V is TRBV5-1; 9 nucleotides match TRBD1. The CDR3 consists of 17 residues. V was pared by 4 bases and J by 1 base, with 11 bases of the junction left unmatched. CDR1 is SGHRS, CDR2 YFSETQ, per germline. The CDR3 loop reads CASSLPRDRERNTEAFF. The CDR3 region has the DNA TGCGCCAGCAGCCTACCCCGGGACAGGGAGAGGAACACTGAAGCTTTCTTT.

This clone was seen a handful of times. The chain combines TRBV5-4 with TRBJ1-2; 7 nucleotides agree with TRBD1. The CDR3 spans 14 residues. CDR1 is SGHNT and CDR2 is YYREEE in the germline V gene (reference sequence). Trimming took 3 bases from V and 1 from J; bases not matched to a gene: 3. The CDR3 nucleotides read TGTGCCAGCAGCTGGAACAGGGGTAACTATGGCTACACCTTC. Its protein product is CASSWNRGNYGYTF.

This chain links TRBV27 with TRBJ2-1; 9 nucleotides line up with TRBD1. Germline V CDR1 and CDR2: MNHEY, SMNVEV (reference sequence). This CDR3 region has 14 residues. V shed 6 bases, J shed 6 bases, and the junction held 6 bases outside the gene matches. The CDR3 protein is CASSPGQGPNEQFF. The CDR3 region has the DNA TGTGCCAGCAGCCCGGGACAGGGACCCAATGAGCAGTTCTTC.

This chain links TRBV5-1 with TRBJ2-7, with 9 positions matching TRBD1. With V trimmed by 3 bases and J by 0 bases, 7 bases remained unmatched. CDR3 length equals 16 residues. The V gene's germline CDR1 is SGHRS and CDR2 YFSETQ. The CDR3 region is CASSSMTGGASYEQYF. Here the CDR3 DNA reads TGCGCCAGCAGCTCGATGACAGGGGGGGCCTCCTACGAGCAGTACTTC.

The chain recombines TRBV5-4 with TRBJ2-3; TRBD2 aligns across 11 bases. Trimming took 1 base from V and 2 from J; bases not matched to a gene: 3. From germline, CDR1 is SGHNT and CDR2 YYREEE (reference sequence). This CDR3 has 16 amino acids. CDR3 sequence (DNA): TGTGCCAGCAGCTTGAGACTAGCGGGGAACACAGATACGCAGTATTTT. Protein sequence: CASSLRLAGNTDTQYF.

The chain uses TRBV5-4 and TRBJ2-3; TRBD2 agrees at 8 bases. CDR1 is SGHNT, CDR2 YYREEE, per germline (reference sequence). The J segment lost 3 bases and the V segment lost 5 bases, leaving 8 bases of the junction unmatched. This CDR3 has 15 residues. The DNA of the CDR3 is TGTGCCAGCAGGCAGGGCGGGGGGTCTACAGATACGCAGTATTTT. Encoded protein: CASRQGGGSTDTQYF.

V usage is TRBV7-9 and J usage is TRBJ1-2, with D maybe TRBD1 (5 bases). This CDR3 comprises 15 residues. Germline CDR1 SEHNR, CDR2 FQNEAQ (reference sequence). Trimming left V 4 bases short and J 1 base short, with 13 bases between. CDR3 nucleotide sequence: TGTGCCAGCAGCTCCCGACCAGGGCATAACTATGGCTACACCTTC. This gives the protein CASSSRPGHNYGYTF.

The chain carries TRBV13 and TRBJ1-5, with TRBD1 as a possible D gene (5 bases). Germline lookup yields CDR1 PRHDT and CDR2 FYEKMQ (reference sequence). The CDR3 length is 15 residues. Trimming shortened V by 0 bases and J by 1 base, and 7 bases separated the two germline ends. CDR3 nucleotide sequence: TGTGCCAGCAGCTTAGGCCAGGGCAGCAATCAGCCCCAGCATTTT. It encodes CASSLGQGSNQPQHF.

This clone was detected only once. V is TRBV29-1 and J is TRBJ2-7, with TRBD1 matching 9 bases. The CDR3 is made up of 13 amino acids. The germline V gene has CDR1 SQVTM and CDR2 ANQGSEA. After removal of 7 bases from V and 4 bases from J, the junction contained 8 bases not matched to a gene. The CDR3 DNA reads TGCAGCGCAACCACAGGGGGCCCATACGAGCAGTACTTC. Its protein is CSATTGGPYEQYF.

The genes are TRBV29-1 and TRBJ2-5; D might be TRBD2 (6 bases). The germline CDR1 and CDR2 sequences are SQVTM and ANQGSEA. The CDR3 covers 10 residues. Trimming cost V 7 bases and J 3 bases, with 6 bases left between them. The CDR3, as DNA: TGCAGCGGGGGGGAAGAGACCCAGTACTTC. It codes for CSGGEETQYF.

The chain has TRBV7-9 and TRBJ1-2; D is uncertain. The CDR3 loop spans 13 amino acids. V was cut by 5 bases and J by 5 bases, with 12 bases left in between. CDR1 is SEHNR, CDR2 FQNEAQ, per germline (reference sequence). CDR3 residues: CASSTGLIYGYTF. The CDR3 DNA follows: TGTGCCAGCAGCACCGGACTGATTTATGGCTACACCTTC.

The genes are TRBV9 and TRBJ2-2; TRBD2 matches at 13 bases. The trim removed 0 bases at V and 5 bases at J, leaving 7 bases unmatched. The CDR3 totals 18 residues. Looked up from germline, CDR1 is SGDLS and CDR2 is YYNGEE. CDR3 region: CASSVAPRLAGGTGELFF. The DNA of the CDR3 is TGTGCCAGCAGCGTAGCCCCGAGACTAGCGGGGGGAACCGGGGAGCTGTTTTTT.